This TCR beta chain appears in the sequencing data of a study of cytomegalovirus exposure and HLA in healthy donors (dated by TCRdb to the late 2010s). About the study as a whole: In an earlier analysis of about 560 of the donors, 276 Gb of sequence data and approximately 100 million unique TCR beta sequences from about 190 million T cells were reported. The study aimed to test whether cataloging public T cell receptors could reveal signatures of past pathogen exposure. To predict cytomegalovirus infection status, the study brought together high-throughput TCR immunosequencing, statistical association of individual TCRs with disease status, and machine learning. The T cell repertoires of under 700 subjects were profiled by immunosequencing and related to cytomegalovirus serostatus. Alongside the repertoire data, information on donor age, sex, ethnicity and CMV serostatus was compiled. An earlier analysis of 587 of the donors used high-throughput TCR beta sequencing to judge whether each TCR beta V gene segment behaved as functional or pseudogenic. HLA typing covered class I and class II loci at four-digit resolution. Of the 300 to 450 genotyped donors, about 84% fell in the genetic ancestry cluster associated with self-reported Caucasian donors. Every repertoire in the discovery cohort had been generated on one and the same sequencing platform. Several DR-DQ haplotypes were handled as single units for association and clustering because linkage in the cohort was strong. A separate validation cohort of approximately 130 different subjects was used in addition to the approximately 610-subject first cohort. Among 350 to 400 genotyped donors of the cohort, an average of 235,054 unique TCR beta nucleotide sequences were sequenced per donor, roughly a sixth of them non-productive. An early release covering more than 500 HLA-typed donors comprised about 300 gigabases of sequencing data and tens of millions of unique TCR sequences. In the later analysis, no new phenotypic data were used to find candidate immune exposures; instead, reliance was placed on TCR beta sequences and their occurrence across donors. Typing coverage differed by locus: A, B, C, DRB1 and DQB1 were typed in about 620-640 donors, DQA1 in about 560, DPA1 in over 600, and DPB1 in 400 to 490. A later analysis re-examined previously published TCR beta repertoires from about 670 donors and added high-resolution HLA genotyping to investigate patterns of TCR occurrence. A later genetic analysis used genome-wide SNP genotypes for about 65% of the roughly 700 donors, treating that subset as a discovery cohort. Overall study outcomes, separate from this receptor: In vitro tests confirmed that three of the cytomegalovirus-associated TCR beta chains recognize cytomegalovirus antigens. In both the original and validation cohorts, the classifier was reported to diagnose cytomegalovirus status with high specificity and sensitivity. A cluster of highly shared sequence variants was judged likely to be a technical artifact of the sequencing pipeline. Specific HLA alleles were associated with 15,000 to 20,000 TCR beta sequences at a false discovery rate of 0.05 in a later analysis. The presence/absence analyses assumed that sequencing depth was roughly uniform across donors, and that assumption may not be true. The authors suggested that the approach could potentially be extended to other disease states and immunological phenotypes. When HLA alleles, especially DR and DQ, strongly co-occurred, TCR associations were difficult to assign to individual alleles. A further reported finding was that TCR beta sequences accurately predicted the HLA-A and HLA-B alleles for most subjects in the first cohort. In a later analysis, TCR association rates were found to vary across HLA loci, with the most associated TCRs seen for DRB1 alleles and the fewest for HLA-C alleles. The only immune exposure information available for the cohort was CMV serostatus. An association between a missense DCLRE1C variant and V-gene and J-gene trimming of TCR beta chains was found in a later genetic analysis and replicated in an independent cohort. Only TCR beta chains were sequenced in this cohort, and the absence of alpha or paired-chain data limited detectable features. Most TCR sequences were seen in very few donors, while some public TCRs were found in many individuals. In a later analysis, HLA-associated TCR beta chains showed more clonal expansion and lower generation probabilities than non-associated chains that were equally common. Most CMV-associated TCR beta chains appeared to be HLA-restricted in a later analysis, and the HLA associations seemed to be driven largely by CMV exposure. A total of 150 or so TCR beta chains were listed by the study as associated with cytomegalovirus. Several of the top co-occurrence clusters appeared to be linked to parvovirus B19, influenza, CMV and Epstein-Barr virus, according to a later analysis. The 87-base-pair reads could not distinguish some IMGT-functional V segments, including TRBV6-2 and TRBV6-3, so those segments were excluded. The earlier analysis of approximately 560 of the donors excluded some 16 rarely observed V segments, including chromosome 9 orphons, because counts were too low. Broadly in line with IMGT annotations, most TCR beta V segments showed up in productive rearrangements about 90% or about 30% of the time in an earlier analysis of 587 of the donors. According to a later genetic analysis, donors in an Asian-associated ancestry cluster had fewer N-insertions in productive TCRs than the roughly 660-donor mean. Linkage disequilibrium might explain the correlated functional status among segregating V segments, but an unknown experimental factor could not be ruled out. Because HLA typing was unavailable for some donors at each locus, only the typed subset was used in association tests.

Library method: the immunoSEQ multiplex PCR assay. The multiplex PCR relied on a mix of 60 forward primers for TCR Vbeta segments and 13 reverse primers for TCR Jbeta segments. The CDR3 region of rearranged TCR beta genes was amplified from genomic DNA with a multiplex PCR assay. On the Illumina HiSeq System, the amplified TCR beta libraries were sequenced as 87-base-pair reads. The published analysis was carried out like this. A later analysis counted about 80 million unique TCR beta chains across the 690 or so repertoires, and some 11 million of these chains were shared by at least two donors. A nearest-neighbor algorithm error-corrected the raw reads and collapsed the reads into unique sequences, merging closely related sequences to remove PCR and sequencing errors. To assign V, D and J gene segments, CDR3 sequences were aligned to IMGT reference sequences. Each retained sequence needed at least a six-nucleotide match to both a V gene segment and a J gene segment. A rearrangement was called productive if the CDR3 had no stop codons and remained in frame with V and J, and every other rearrangement was called non-productive. Following IMGT convention, CDR3 was defined as the stretch from the second conserved V-encoded cysteine up to the conserved J-encoded phenylalanine. Sequences without an unambiguous match to a single V gene segment were excluded from the earlier analysis of 500 to 700 of the donors. An earlier analysis of a few hundred of the donors called V segments functional above 56.7% productive rearrangements and segregating when the between-donor standard deviation exceeded 5%. A statistical classification framework was built for diagnosing cytomegalovirus status from the catalog of TCR beta chain sequences. A later analysis assigned V and J genes by comparing TCR nucleotide sequences with IMGT/GENE-DB human TR gene sequences. In a later analysis, CDR3 sequences and most-parsimonious VDJ recombination scenarios were assigned using the TCRdist pipeline. A later analysis defined each TCR beta chain by its CDR3 amino acid sequence plus V-gene family, and excluded reads lacking a unique V-gene family. To address suspected cross-contamination and a sequencing artifact, a later analysis removed roughly 640 highly shared, low-generation-probability nucleotide sequences. In a later analysis, a clonal expansion index was calculated for each public chain from normalized within-repertoire ranks of inferred template counts. In a later analysis, generation probabilities were computed using a VDJ recombination model fitted to out-of-frame rearrangements, and the results were checked against IGoR. In a later analysis, TCR-TCR, TCR-HLA and TCR-CMV co-occurrence was scored with hypergeometric tests, and a repertoire-size bias correction was applied to TCR pairs. A later analysis estimated false discovery rates by permuting HLA or CMV assignments 20 times. In a later analysis, co-occurring TCRs were grouped using DBSCAN, and TCRdist sequence similarity was added for clustering within HLA-allele-positive subsets. Repertoires with fewer than 30,000 or more than 120,000 public chains were left out of co-occurrence clustering, as were a few repertoires with anomalous nucleotide sharing. Not all clones reach the TCRdb copy of this immuneACCESS table, which keeps in-frame sequences only. Checked studies attribute under half of the gap to unresolved V genes and leave the rest unexplained. The DNA gave D and trimming, while V, J and clone size come from that table. The sample table holds about 97,000 clones, of which around 81% were seen once. The top ten clonotypes cover about 5.5% of the sample.

On this clone: This clone's antigen is unknown. No qualities accompany the bases; no much larger clone lies one base away.

In total, approximately 610 healthy bone marrow donors made up the cohort. At the time of sampling, every cohort member was nominally healthy, though immune exposures that went unrecorded were likely present. The donor was CMV seropositive and was included in the group of 300 or so seropositive cohort members. Each donor provided a peripheral blood sample, and peripheral blood mononuclear cells were used for TCR beta sequencing. The Qiagen DNeasy Blood Extraction Kit was used to extract genomic DNA from the blood cell samples. Taken from the germline V gene, the CDR1 and CDR2 loops are SGHRS and YFSETQ. Spanning cysteine to phenylalanine, the CDR3 consists of 13 amino acids. This entry keeps only the CDR3 DNA: 39 bases, framed from base 1.

The TCR comes from a man aged 40-55 years in good health and CMV-seropositive. Sequencing input: PBMCs. The chain is assembled from TRBV5-1 and TRBJ2-5; no D gene call is confident. The closer fit of TRBJ2-7 to the DNA end suggests the J call may be wrong. The DNA reads as follows: TGCGCCAGCAGCTTAGCTAGCTCCTACGAGCAGTACTTC. The resulting protein is CASSLASSYEQYF.